This T cell receptor (beta chain) was recorded in a study of Graves' ophthalmopathy and Graves' hyperthyroidism. TCR beta CDR3 amplification used RNA transcripts. The first-round RT-PCR employed HTBI primers together with the Qiagen OneStep RT-PCR kit. A multiplex PCR was then performed as the second round. TCRdb reprocessed the multiplex PCR reads via MiXCR and lists one record per CDR3 protein. In the table there are about 220,000 distinct CDR3 sequences, 20% to 25% of which are singletons. V was shortened by 2 bases and J by 4 bases, with 17 bases between the two germline ends. The CDR3 has 16 residues.

The sequence was obtained from a woman aged 45-59 years with Graves' ophthalmopathy. Sequenced input: peripheral blood. V usage is TRBV12-3 or TRBV12-4 and J usage is TRBJ1-1; D is possibly TRBD1 (6 bases). The DNA of the CDR3 is TGTGCCAGCAGTTTATCGAGAATAGGGGGTCTCACTGAAGCTTTCTTT. It is translated as CASSLSRIGGLTEAFF.